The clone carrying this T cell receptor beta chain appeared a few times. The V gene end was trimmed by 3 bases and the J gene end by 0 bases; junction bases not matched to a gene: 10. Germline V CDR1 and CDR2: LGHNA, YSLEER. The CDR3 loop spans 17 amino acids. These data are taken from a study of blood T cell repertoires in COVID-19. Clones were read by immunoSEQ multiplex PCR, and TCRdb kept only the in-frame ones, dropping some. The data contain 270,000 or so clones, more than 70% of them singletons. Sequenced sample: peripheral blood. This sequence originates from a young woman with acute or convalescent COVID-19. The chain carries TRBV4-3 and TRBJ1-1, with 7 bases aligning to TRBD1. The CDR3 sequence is CASSQTGTARLNTEAFF. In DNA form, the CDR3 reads TGCGCCAGCAGCCAGACCGGGACAGCCCGCTTGAACACTGAAGCTTTCTTT.